These T cell receptor beta chains were read from a single sample in a study of T cell responses to AZD1222 COVID-19 vaccine. TCRdb's table, derived via immunoSEQ multiplex PCR, lists solely in-frame clones and lacks some. The data hold around 180,000 clones, with around 89% observed a single time. The source was peripheral blood, collected on day 0 of AZD1222 vaccination. The receptors shown here come from an adult in good health. Both conserved end residues are part of each CDR3. A D gene is named only where the DNA matches it firmly. Where a row states a size, it is once, few, many or the class of an expanded clone; other rows omit it.

d_call: NA; j_call: TRBJ2-5; clone_size: NA; v_call: TRBV19; cdr3_aa: CASKNSRIQETQYF; cdr3_nt: TGTGCCAGTAAAAACAGCCGAATTCAAGAGACCCAGTACTTC
d_call: NA; j_call: TRBJ1-3; clone_size: NA; v_call: TRBV10-2; cdr3_aa: CASSEGRNIGNTIYF; cdr3_nt: TGCGCCAGCAGTGAGGGACGGAATATTGGAAACACCATATATTTT
d_call: NA; j_call: TRBJ2-2; clone_size: NA; v_call: TRBV2; cdr3_aa: CASIGTNTGELFF; cdr3_nt: TGTGCCAGCATTGGGACCAACACCGGGGAGCTGTTTTTT
d_call: NA; j_call: TRBJ2-7; clone_size: few; v_call: TRBV5-1; cdr3_aa: CASAPGSGYEQYF; cdr3_nt: TGCGCCAGTGCCCCGGGTTCCGGCTACGAGCAGTACTTC
d_call: TRBD1; j_call: TRBJ1-5; clone_size: NA; v_call: TRBV28; cdr3_aa: CASSSTGQGGQPQHF; cdr3_nt: TGTGCCAGCAGTTCTACGGGACAGGGGGGACAGCCCCAGCATTTT
d_call: NA; j_call: TRBJ1-3; clone_size: NA; v_call: TRBV9; cdr3_aa: CASSRDPTRWSGNTIYF; cdr3_nt: TGTGCCAGCAGCCGGGACCCTACCCGGTGGTCTGGAAACACCATATATTTT
d_call: TRBD1; j_call: TRBJ2-2; clone_size: NA; v_call: TRBV6-4; cdr3_aa: CASSDSAGGQTGELFF; cdr3_nt: TGTGCCAGCAGTGACTCGGCAGGGGGTCAAACCGGGGAGCTGTTTTTT
d_call: NA; j_call: TRBJ1-5; clone_size: NA; v_call: TRBV6-2/TRBV6-3; cdr3_aa: CASSTGYSNQPQHF; cdr3_nt: TGTGCCAGCAGTACAGGATATAGCAATCAGCCCCAGCATTTT
d_call: NA; j_call: TRBJ2-7; clone_size: NA; v_call: TRBV14; cdr3_aa: CASSQDPRWYEQYF; cdr3_nt: TGTGCCAGCAGCCAAGACCCACGTTGGTACGAGCAGTACTTC
d_call: TRBD2; j_call: TRBJ2-3; clone_size: NA; v_call: TRBV6-2/TRBV6-3; cdr3_aa: CASSYSRLAGGPLRATQYF; cdr3_nt: TGTGCCAGCAGTTACTCGAGACTAGCGGGAGGACCACTAAGGGCAACGCAGTATTTT
d_call: NA; j_call: TRBJ2-7; clone_size: NA; v_call: TRBV28; cdr3_aa: CASSLSWYEQYF; cdr3_nt: TGTGCCAGCAGTTTAAGCTGGTACGAGCAGTACTTC
d_call: NA; j_call: TRBJ1-4; clone_size: NA; v_call: TRBV3-1/TRBV3-2; cdr3_aa: CASSHAATNEKLFF; cdr3_nt: TGTGCCAGCAGCCACGCAGCAACTAATGAAAAACTGTTTTTT
d_call: NA; j_call: TRBJ1-5; clone_size: once; v_call: TRBV28; cdr3_aa: CASSLNQPQHF; cdr3_nt: TGTGCCAGCAGTTTAAATCAGCCCCAGCATTTT
d_call: NA; j_call: TRBJ1-1; clone_size: NA; v_call: TRBV6-2/TRBV6-3; cdr3_aa: CASSLGTEAFF; cdr3_nt: TGTGCCAGCAGCTTGGGGACTGAAGCTTTCTTT
d_call: TRBD1; j_call: TRBJ1-5; clone_size: NA; v_call: TRBV10-3; cdr3_aa: CATWTGGFNQPQHF; cdr3_nt: TGTGCCACCTGGACAGGGGGCTTCAATCAGCCCCAGCATTTT
d_call: NA; j_call: TRBJ2-1; clone_size: NA; v_call: TRBV3-1/TRBV3-2; cdr3_aa: CASGPPANNEQFF; cdr3_nt: TGTGCCAGCGGGCCGCCCGCGAACAATGAGCAGTTCTTC
d_call: NA; j_call: TRBJ1-3; clone_size: NA; v_call: TRBV7-8; cdr3_aa: CASSLGITIYF; cdr3_nt: TGTGCCAGCAGCTTAGGTATCACCATATATTTT
d_call: NA; j_call: TRBJ1-2; clone_size: NA; v_call: TRBV5-1; cdr3_aa: CASSLRTGTPNYGYTF; cdr3_nt: TGCGCCAGCAGCCTAAGAACAGGGACCCCTAACTATGGCTACACCTTC
d_call: TRBD1; j_call: TRBJ1-2; clone_size: once; v_call: TRBV12-3/TRBV12-4; cdr3_aa: CASSQQGNYGYTF; cdr3_nt: TGTGCCAGCAGCCAACAGGGGAACTATGGCTACACCTTC
d_call: NA; j_call: TRBJ2-2; clone_size: NA; v_call: TRBV5-1; cdr3_aa: CASSPDRPNTGELFF; cdr3_nt: TGCGCCAGCAGCCCTGACAGGCCGAACACCGGGGAGCTGTTTTTT
d_call: NA; j_call: TRBJ1-2; clone_size: NA; v_call: TRBV12-3/TRBV12-4; cdr3_aa: CASSLGAHYGYTF; cdr3_nt: TGTGCCAGCAGTTTAGGGGCACACTATGGCTACACCTTC
d_call: NA; j_call: TRBJ1-3; clone_size: once; v_call: TRBV19; cdr3_aa: CATMSGSSGNTIYF; cdr3_nt: TGTGCCACCATGTCAGGAAGCTCTGGAAACACCATATATTTT
d_call: TRBD2; j_call: TRBJ2-1; clone_size: once; v_call: TRBV20-1; cdr3_aa: CSASGAGVGGGSSYNEQFF; cdr3_nt: TGCAGTGCTAGTGGGGCAGGTGTCGGGGGAGGGAGCTCCTACAATGAGCAGTTCTTC
d_call: NA; j_call: TRBJ1-2; clone_size: NA; v_call: TRBV12-3/TRBV12-4; cdr3_aa: CASSFEGSYGYTF; cdr3_nt: TGTGCCAGCAGTTTCGAGGGGTCATATGGCTACACCTTC
d_call: TRBD2; j_call: TRBJ2-1; clone_size: NA; v_call: TRBV5-1; cdr3_aa: CASSLVGTNNEQFF; cdr3_nt: TGCGCCAGCAGCTTGGTCGGGACTAACAATGAGCAGTTCTTC
d_call: NA; j_call: TRBJ1-2; clone_size: NA; v_call: TRBV11-2; cdr3_aa: CASSLSPRRAGYTF; cdr3_nt: TGTGCCAGCAGCTTAAGCCCCAGGAGGGCTGGCTACACCTTC
d_call: TRBD1; j_call: TRBJ2-7; clone_size: NA; v_call: TRBV4-2; cdr3_aa: CASSQDQGQGYEQYF; cdr3_nt: TGTGCCAGCAGCCAAGATCAAGGACAGGGGTACGAGCAGTACTTC
d_call: NA; j_call: TRBJ2-4; clone_size: NA; v_call: TRBV28; cdr3_aa: CASRDGAKNIQYF; cdr3_nt: TGTGCCAGCCGCGACGGGGCCAAAAACATTCAGTACTTC
d_call: NA; j_call: TRBJ2-1; clone_size: once; v_call: TRBV6-5; cdr3_aa: CASSYSIISYNEQFF; cdr3_nt: TGTGCCAGCAGTTACTCGATTATAAGCTACAATGAGCAGTTCTTC
d_call: NA; j_call: TRBJ2-3; clone_size: NA; v_call: TRBV24-1; cdr3_aa: CATSVEPSQDTQYF; cdr3_nt: TGTGCCACCAGTGTGGAACCTAGCCAAGATACGCAGTATTTT
d_call: TRBD2; j_call: TRBJ2-5; clone_size: NA; v_call: TRBV3-1/TRBV3-2; cdr3_aa: CASSQKFGTSGGARETQYF; cdr3_nt: TGTGCCAGCAGCCAAAAATTTGGGACTAGCGGGGGGGCCAGGGAGACCCAGTACTTC
d_call: NA; j_call: TRBJ2-5; clone_size: NA; v_call: TRBV7-2; cdr3_aa: CASSLAQGLETQYF; cdr3_nt: TGTGCCAGCAGCTTAGCCCAGGGTTTAGAGACCCAGTACTTC
d_call: NA; j_call: TRBJ1-6; clone_size: NA; v_call: TRBV12-3/TRBV12-4; cdr3_aa: CASSLGFNSPLHF; cdr3_nt: TGTGCCAGCAGTTTAGGTTTTAATTCACCCCTCCACTTT
d_call: TRBD2; j_call: TRBJ2-3; clone_size: NA; v_call: TRBV6-2/TRBV6-3; cdr3_aa: CASSKTSVDPDTQYF; cdr3_nt: TGTGCCAGCAGTAAGACTAGCGTCGACCCAGATACGCAGTATTTT
d_call: TRBD1; j_call: TRBJ1-5; clone_size: NA; v_call: TRBV6-1; cdr3_aa: CASSAIGLPGTGGPNQPQHF; cdr3_nt: TGTGCCAGCAGTGCGATCGGCTTGCCCGGGACAGGGGGCCCCAATCAGCCCCAGCATTTT
d_call: TRBD2; j_call: TRBJ2-7; clone_size: many; v_call: TRBV3-1/TRBV3-2; cdr3_aa: CASSRTSGSGEQYF; cdr3_nt: TGTGCCAGCAGTCGGACTAGCGGGAGCGGGGAGCAGTACTTC
d_call: NA; j_call: TRBJ1-2; clone_size: NA; v_call: TRBV2; cdr3_aa: CASSEDRAGGYTF; cdr3_nt: TGTGCCAGCAGTGAAGACAGGGCAGGGGGCTACACCTTC
d_call: TRBD2; j_call: TRBJ2-2; clone_size: NA; v_call: TRBV18; cdr3_aa: CASSALAGGNTGELFF; cdr3_nt: TGTGCCAGCTCAGCACTAGCGGGGGGAAACACCGGGGAGCTGTTTTTT
d_call: NA; j_call: TRBJ2-2; clone_size: NA; v_call: TRBV7-6; cdr3_aa: CASSGMGGVGELFF; cdr3_nt: TGTGCCAGCAGCGGTATGGGAGGCGTCGGGGAGCTGTTTTTT
d_call: NA; j_call: TRBJ2-3; clone_size: once; v_call: TRBV7-2; cdr3_aa: CASSSLLADTQYF; cdr3_nt: TGTGCCAGCAGCTCACTTTTGGCAGATACGCAGTATTTT
d_call: NA; j_call: TRBJ1-3; clone_size: NA; v_call: TRBV7-2; cdr3_aa: CASSVQGIRAGNTIYF; cdr3_nt: TGTGCCAGCAGCGTGCAGGGAATCAGGGCTGGAAACACCATATATTTT
d_call: TRBD1; j_call: TRBJ1-2; clone_size: NA; v_call: TRBV7-2; cdr3_aa: CASSNQGQGYGYTF; cdr3_nt: TGTGCCAGCAGCAACCAAGGACAGGGCTATGGCTACACCTTC
d_call: NA; j_call: TRBJ1-1; clone_size: NA; v_call: TRBV19; cdr3_aa: CASSGIGTEAFF; cdr3_nt: TGTGCCAGTTCGGGAATTGGCACTGAAGCTTTCTTT
d_call: NA; j_call: TRBJ2-5; clone_size: NA; v_call: TRBV5-1; cdr3_aa: CASSRTGGQYQETQYF; cdr3_nt: TGCGCCAGCAGCCGAACTGGTGGACAGTACCAAGAGACCCAGTACTTC
d_call: TRBD2; j_call: TRBJ2-1; clone_size: NA; v_call: TRBV5-1; cdr3_aa: CASSLVTSEMSQQFF; cdr3_nt: TGCGCCAGCAGCTTGGTTACTAGCGAGATGAGTCAGCAGTTCTTC
d_call: TRBD1; j_call: TRBJ1-3; clone_size: NA; v_call: TRBV7-9; cdr3_aa: CARQGAGNTIYF; cdr3_nt: TGTGCCAGACAGGGGGCTGGAAACACCATATATTTT
d_call: NA; j_call: TRBJ1-1; clone_size: once; v_call: TRBV29-1; cdr3_aa: CSGYLGVGTEAFF; cdr3_nt: TGCAGCGGATACTTGGGAGTCGGCACTGAAGCTTTCTTT